These 29 T cell receptor beta chains were all obtained from the same sample, sequenced in a study of shared clonotypes between healthy human individuals. The method was immunoSEQ multiplex PCR; TCRdb's version includes in-frame clones alone and lacks a portion of them. The data contain about 1.5 million clones, about 98% of them singletons. Material for sequencing was naive CD4+ T cells sorted from blood. Subset described: CD45RA+ positively selected. The origin of the receptors is a man aged 25 to 40 in good health.

This sequence joins TRBV20-1 and TRBJ2-7; TRBD1 might be the D (5 bases). CDR1 and CDR2 (germline): DFQATT, SNEGSKA (reference sequence). The CDR3 covers 11 residues. Trimming took off 3 bases at V and 7 bases at J, with 10 bases between the two ends. CDR3 in amino acids: CSARGQEEQYF. Here the CDR3 DNA reads TGCAGTGCTAGGGGGCAGGAGGAGCAGTACTTC.

The chain carries TRBV6-4 and TRBJ1-5; D is uncertain. Trimming pared 2 bases from V and 2 bases from J, leaving 16 bases between. The CDR3 loop spans 17 amino acids. The germline V gene encodes CDR1 MRHNA and CDR2 SNTAGT. Here the CDR3 DNA reads TGTGCCAGCAGTGACCTTCGAAACCCGCGGGGCAATCAGCCCCAGCATTTT. This encodes CASSDLRNPRGNQPQHF.

The chain has TRBV11-2 and TRBJ2-2; TRBD1 or TRBD2 may be the D gene (5 bases each). CDR3 size: 15 residues. CDR1 is SGHAT and CDR2 is FQNNGV in the germline V gene. Between the trimmed V and J ends, which lost 3 bases and 6 bases, there was a span of 14 bases. CDR3 sequence: CASSFRGAGSGELFF. DNA for the CDR3: TGTGCCAGCAGCTTCCGGGGCGCAGGTTCCGGGGAGCTGTTTTTT.

The CDR3 region has the DNA TGTGCCAGCAGCGTAAGCGGGAGTGAATTTAATGAGCAGTTCTTC. It translates to CASSVSGSEFNEQFF. The rearrangement uses TRBV9 and TRBJ2-1; 8 bases are shared with TRBD2. In germline, CDR1 is SGDLS, CDR2 YYNGEE. V gave up 1 base and J gave up 7 bases; unmatched junction bases: 7. The CDR3 is 15 amino acids.

This sequence joins TRBV6-1 and TRBJ2-1, with TRBD2 identical over 7 bases. CDR1 is MNHNS, CDR2 SASEGT, per germline. The CDR3 totals 11 residues. After removal of 5 bases from V and 15 bases from J, the junction contained 7 bases not matched to a gene. The CDR3 sequence is CASSRSGNTFF. CDR3 nucleotide sequence: TGTGCCAGCAGTAGAAGCGGGAATACGTTCTTC.

This chain links TRBV19 with TRBJ2-1, with D perhaps TRBD1 (5 bases). CDR3 length: 14 residues. Per germline, CDR1 LNHDA and CDR2 SQIVND (reference sequence). V was pared by 5 bases and J by 8 bases, with 16 bases between. The CDR3 loop reads CASSGFAGRHEQFF. The CDR3 coding sequence is TGTGCCAGTAGTGGGTTCGCAGGGCGACATGAGCAGTTCTTC.

The chain recombines TRBV7-2 with TRBJ2-3; 10 bases are shared with TRBD2. Per the germline V gene, CDR1 is SGHTA and CDR2 is FQGNSA. Unmatched junction bases numbered 2, after V lost 1 base and J lost 4 bases. This CDR3 spans 15 amino acids. The CDR3 sequence: CASSLVAGGPDTQYF. As DNA, the CDR3 is TGTGCCAGCAGCTTAGTAGCGGGAGGCCCAGATACGCAGTATTTT.

The chain combines TRBV5-1 with TRBJ2-2, with 13 positions matching TRBD2. After removal of 4 bases from V and 5 bases from J, the junction contained 5 bases not matched to a gene. The germline gives CDR1 SGHRS, CDR2 YFSETQ. The length of the CDR3 is 16 residues. CDR3 amino acids: CASSRLAGGQTGELFF. The CDR3 bases are TGCGCCAGCAGCCGACTAGCGGGAGGTCAAACCGGGGAGCTGTTTTTT. The full variable domain, with the rest looked up from reference TRBV5-1 and TRBJ2-2, is KAGVTQTPRYLIKTRGQQVTLSCSPISGHRSVSWYQQTPGQGLQFLFEYFSETQRNKGNFPGRFSGRQFSNSRSEMNVSTLELGDSALYLCASSRLAGGQTGELFFGEGSRLTVL.

V gene TRBV9 combines with J gene TRBJ1-4; TRBD1 is a possible D gene (6 bases). This CDR3 spans 17 amino acids. V was clipped by 3 bases and J by 6 bases, with 21 bases between them. Germline CDR1 is SGDLS and CDR2 is YYNGEE. In DNA form, the CDR3 reads TGTGCCAGCAGCGCGGAGGGGGTGGAGACAGGACATGAAAAACTGTTTTTT. It is translated as CASSAEGVETGHEKLFF.

A note on this clone: The same CDR3 arises from other DNA sequences in this sample as well. This chain joins TRBV29-1 and TRBJ2-6; no clear D gene. V lost 5 bases, J lost 4 bases, and 6 bases lay in between. Per the germline V gene, CDR1 is SQVTM and CDR2 is ANQGSEA. The CDR3 has 12 amino acids. The CDR3 bases are TGCAGCGTTTTCTCGGGGGCCAACGTCCTGACTTTC. Protein product: CSVFSGANVLTF. The full variable domain, rest sourced from reference TRBV29-1 and TRBJ2-6, is SAVISQKPSRDICQRGTSLTIQCQVDSQVTMMFWYRQQPGQSLTLIATANQGSEATYESGFVIDKFPISRPNLTFSTLTVSNMSPEDSSIYLCSVFSGANVLTFGAGSRLTVL.

The V gene is TRBV5-5, the J gene TRBJ1-1; 8 nucleotides match TRBD1. V shed 3 bases, J shed 1 base, and the junction held 8 bases outside the gene matches. Germline V gives CDR1 SGHKS, CDR2 YYEKEE (reference sequence). CDR3 length equals 16 residues. CDR3 region: CASSSLGQDQNTEAFF. The DNA of the CDR3 is TGTGCCAGCAGCTCCCTGGGACAGGACCAGAACACTGAAGCTTTCTTT.

With respect to this clone: The same CDR3 arises from other DNA sequences in this sample as well. The CDR3 reads CASSLTGGNTEAFF. In nucleotides, the CDR3 is TGCGCCAGCAGCCTTACCGGGGGGAACACTGAAGCTTTCTTT. This rearrangement joins TRBV5-1 to TRBJ1-1; a possible D gene is TRBD1 (5 bases). CDR3 length: 14 residues. The germline V gene encodes CDR1 SGHRS and CDR2 YFSETQ. V was shortened by 4 bases and J by 1 base, with 11 bases between the two germline ends.

The chain couples TRBV18 to TRBJ1-1, with D maybe TRBD1 (5 bases). The length of the CDR3 is 16 residues. The germline V gene has CDR1 KGHSH and CDR2 LQKENI. V gave up 1 base and J gave up 0 bases, with 12 bases separating them. CDR3 nucleotides: TGTGCCAGCTCACCACGGGACGGCGGGGTGAACACTGAAGCTTTCTTT. Translated, it gives CASSPRDGGVNTEAFF.

Notes on this clone: The same CDR3 arises from other DNA sequences in this sample as well. The chain uses TRBV28 and TRBJ2-7; tentative D call: TRBD1 (6 bases). Germline V lookup: CDR1 MDHEN, CDR2 SYDVKM. The CDR3 contains 14 residues. V lost 2 bases and J 3 bases, leaving 11 bases between the germline ends. In DNA, the CDR3 is TGTGCCAGCAGTTTAAGGCAGGGGAACTACGAGCAGTACTTC. Encoded protein: CASSLRQGNYEQYF.

This clone occurred once. The chain is built from TRBV27 and TRBJ2-1, with D unclear. The CDR3 has 13 residues. The ends were cut back, 8 bases at V and 8 bases at J, with 16 bases in the middle. The V gene's germline CDR1 is MNHEY and CDR2 SMNVEV (reference sequence). The chain's CDR3 is CASRRSASHEQFF. Here the CDR3 DNA reads TGTGCCAGCCGAAGAAGCGCCAGCCATGAGCAGTTCTTC.

The CDR3 DNA reads TGTGCCAGCAGCTTAGGGGGGGCGCTCGAGCAGTACTTC. Translated, it gives CASSLGGALEQYF. The chain carries TRBV7-8 and TRBJ2-7; D is possibly TRBD1 or TRBD2 (6 bases each). Germline assignment: CDR1 SGHVS and CDR2 FQNEAQ. V lost 1 base to trimming and J lost 6 bases, with 10 bases between them. The CDR3 has 13 residues. Combining the CDR3 with reference TRBV7-8 and TRBJ2-7 gives the whole variable domain GAGVSQSPRYKVAKRGQDVALRCDPISGHVSLFWYQQALGQGPEFLTYFQNEAQLDKSGLPSDRFFAERPEGSVSTLKIQRTQQEDSAVYLCASSLGGALEQYFGPGTRLTVT.

The chain links TRBV4-2 to TRBJ2-4; 8 bases match TRBD1. Looked up from germline, CDR1 is LGHNA and CDR2 is YNFKEQ. Trimming at V came to 0 bases and at J to 0 bases, leaving 4 bases not matched to a gene. The CDR3 extends over 17 amino acids. The CDR3 DNA follows: TGTGCCAGCAGCCAAGATTTAGGACAGGGAGCCAAAAACATTCAGTACTTC. Amino acid sequence: CASSQDLGQGAKNIQYF.

The V gene is TRBV18, the J gene TRBJ2-2; 10 bases fit TRBD2. Germline V gene sequence: CDR1 KGHSH, CDR2 LQKENI. The CDR3 contains 16 residues. The J segment lost 0 bases and the V segment lost 6 bases, leaving 4 bases of the junction unmatched. In DNA, the CDR3 is TGTGCCAGCTCCCGCCTAGCGGGAGCGAACACCGGGGAGCTGTTTTTT. Residues: CASSRLAGANTGELFF.

The rearrangement uses TRBV5-6 and TRBJ1-4; the D gene is possibly TRBD1 (6 bases). The CDR3 extends over 17 amino acids. Germline-derived CDR1 and CDR2 are SGHDT and YYEEEE. Trimming removed 4 bases from V and 1 base from J, with 17 bases in between. The CDR3 sequence: CASSLTGVDGTNEKLFF. Here the CDR3 DNA reads TGTGCCAGCAGCCTGACAGGTGTAGACGGAACTAATGAAAAACTGTTTTTT. Full variable domain (outside the CDR3, taken from reference TRBV5-6 and TRBJ1-4): DAGVTQSPTHLIKTRGQQVTLRCSPKSGHDTVSWYQQALGQGPQFIFQYYEEEERQRGNFPDRFSGHQFPNYSSELNVNALLLGDSALYLCASSLTGVDGTNEKLFFGSGTQLSVL.

The gene calls are TRBV6-5 and TRBJ2-7, with D unresolved. Germline V gene sequence: CDR1 MNHEY, CDR2 SVGAGI. This CDR3 comprises 13 residues. Deletions cut 6 bases from V and 5 bases from J, with 14 bases between. Here the CDR3 reads CASRMQAVHEQYF. CDR3 in DNA: TGTGCCAGCAGGATGCAGGCGGTCCACGAGCAGTACTTC.

The chain carries TRBV6-6 and TRBJ2-7, with 7 bases identical to TRBD1. With V trimmed by 6 bases and J by 3 bases, 8 bases remained unmatched. This CDR3 contains 14 residues. Germline CDR1 MNHNY, CDR2 SVGAGI (reference sequence). The DNA of the CDR3 is TGTGCCAGCAGCTCCTGGGGACAGAGCTACGAGCAGTACTTC. Residues: CASSSWGQSYEQYF.

The rearrangement links TRBV5-4 to TRBJ2-2; D is possibly TRBD1 (7 bases). The germline CDR1 and CDR2 sequences are SGHNT and YYREEE (reference sequence). This CDR3 spans 16 amino acids. V was pared by 6 bases and J by 3 bases, with 18 bases between. For the CDR3, the DNA is TGTGCCAGCACCATCCCAGGGGGGCAGTACACCGGGGAGCTGTTTTTT. As protein: CASTIPGGQYTGELFF.

This chain uses TRBV10-3 with TRBJ1-1, with D unresolved. This CDR3 comprises 15 residues. Trimming took 2 bases from V and 1 from J, leaving 11 bases between them. Germline CDR1 reads ENHRY; CDR2 reads SYGVKD. The CDR3 is CAISEGVERNTEAFF. As DNA, the CDR3 is TGTGCCATCAGTGAGGGCGTAGAGAGGAACACTGAAGCTTTCTTT.

This clone was recorded only once. This chain uses TRBV9 with TRBJ2-3, with 13 positions matching TRBD2. This CDR3 region has 18 residues. Germline trimming cut 2 bases from V and 2 bases from J; bases unmatched to any gene: 8. Germline V gene lookup returns CDR1 SGDLS and CDR2 YYNGEE. CDR3 nucleotide sequence: TGTGCCAGCAGCGTCTTCGGACTAGCGGGAGATTACACAGATACGCAGTATTTT. Amino acids: CASSVFGLAGDYTDTQYF.

The rearrangement joins TRBV5-5 to TRBJ2-5; 7 bases align to TRBD1. Trimming removed 6 bases from V and 4 bases from J; junction bases left unmatched: 12. This CDR3 spans 15 amino acids. The germline V gene has CDR1 SGHKS and CDR2 YYEKEE (reference sequence). Here the CDR3 DNA reads TGTGCCAGCATCCAGCCACAGGGGCCGGGAGAGACCCAGTACTTC. It is translated as CASIQPQGPGETQYF.

A single count supports this clone. V is TRBV29-1 and J is TRBJ2-3; TRBD2 aligns across 8 bases. The CDR3 is 15 residues long. In germline, CDR1 is SQVTM, CDR2 ANQGSEA. J was trimmed by 2 bases and V by 6 bases; bases with no gene match: 10. In DNA, the CDR3 is TGCAGCGTCCAACCTAGCGGGTCCTACACAGATACGCAGTATTTT. This encodes CSVQPSGSYTDTQYF.

This chain connects TRBV10-3 to TRBJ2-5; 7 bases line up with TRBD1. Germline-derived CDR1 and CDR2 are ENHRY and SYGVKD. The CDR3 length is 14 residues. V lost 4 bases and J lost 1; bases outside the gene matches: 3. As DNA, the CDR3 is TGTGCCATCAGTGCGGGGACAGCCCAAGAGACCCAGTACTTC. Translating gives CAISAGTAQETQYF.

The chain links TRBV9 to TRBJ2-7; 9 bases align to TRBD1. Looked up from germline, CDR1 is SGDLS and CDR2 is YYNGEE. The CDR3 spans 16 residues. V lost 0 bases and J lost 4; bases outside the gene matches: 8. The DNA of the CDR3 is TGTGCCAGCAGCGTAGGAGACTCGGGACAGGGTTACGAGCAGTACTTC. Its translation: CASSVGDSGQGYEQYF.

V usage is TRBV14 and J usage is TRBJ1-2; D ambiguous. Germline values: CDR1 SGHDN, CDR2 FVKESK. V gave up 1 base and J gave up 0 bases, with 9 bases separating them. This CDR3 has 15 residues. CDR3 amino acids: CASSQAPQSNYGYTF. For the CDR3, the DNA is TGTGCCAGCAGCCAAGCCCCACAATCTAACTATGGCTACACCTTC. Using reference TRBV14 and TRBJ1-2 for the parts outside the CDR3, the full variable domain is EAGVTQFPSHSVIEKGQTVTLRCDPISGHDNLYWYRRVMGKEIKFLLHFVKESKQDESGMPNNRFLAERTGGTYSTLKVQPAELEDSGVYFCASSQAPQSNYGYTFGSGTRLTVV.